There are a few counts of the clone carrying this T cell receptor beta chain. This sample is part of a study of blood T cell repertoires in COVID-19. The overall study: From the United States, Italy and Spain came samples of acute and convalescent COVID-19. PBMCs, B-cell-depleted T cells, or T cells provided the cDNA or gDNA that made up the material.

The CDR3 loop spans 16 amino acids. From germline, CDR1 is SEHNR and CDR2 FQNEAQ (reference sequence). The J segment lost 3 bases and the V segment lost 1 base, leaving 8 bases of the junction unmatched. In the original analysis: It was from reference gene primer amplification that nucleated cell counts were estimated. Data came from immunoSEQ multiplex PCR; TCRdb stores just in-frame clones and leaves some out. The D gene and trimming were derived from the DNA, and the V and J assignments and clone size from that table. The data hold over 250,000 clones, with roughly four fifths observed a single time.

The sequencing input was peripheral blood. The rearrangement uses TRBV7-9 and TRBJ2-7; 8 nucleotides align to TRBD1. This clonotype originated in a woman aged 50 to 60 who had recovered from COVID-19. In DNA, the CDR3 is TGTGCCAGCAGCTTAGATGGCAGGGGGCTCGACTACGAGCAGTACTTC. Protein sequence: CASSLDGRGLDYEQYF.